One sample yielded the 8 T cell receptor beta chains listed below, sequenced in a study of CDR3 diversity in severe acne. TCRdb redid the calling of the PCR reads with MiXCR, one entry per CDR3 protein. The sample carries around 94,000 distinct CDR3 sequences, under 60% recorded once. Sequencing was carried out using blood. The receptors here all came from a male donor with acne.

The V gene is TRBV7-8, the J gene TRBJ1-1; 8 nucleotides agree with TRBD1. Germline CDR1 SGHVS, CDR2 FQNEAQ. V lost 3 bases, J lost 3 bases, and 6 bases stayed unmatched. This CDR3 region has 15 residues. CDR3 sequence: CASSFTGGPDTEAFF. CDR3 sequence (DNA): TGTGCCAGCAGCTTTACAGGGGGACCGGACACTGAAGCTTTCTTT.

This clonotype appeared many times. The rearrangement links TRBV20-1 to TRBJ1-3; TRBD1 is a possible D gene (5 bases). Per the germline V gene, CDR1 is DFQATT and CDR2 is SNEGSKA (reference sequence). The CDR3 is made up of 13 amino acids. Trimming pared 5 bases from V and 2 bases from J, leaving 10 bases between. As DNA, the CDR3 is TGCAGTGCTGTGGAAGGGGCTGGAAACACCATATATTTT. Translation: CSAVEGAGNTIYF.

This clonotype was picked up many times. This chain joins TRBV7-8 and TRBJ1-1, with TRBD1 matching 7 bases. The trim removed 5 bases at V and 6 bases at J, leaving 3 bases unmatched. Germline CDR1 is SGHVS and CDR2 is FQNEAQ. The CDR3 sequence is 12 residues long. DNA of the CDR3: TGTGCCAGCAGCGACAGGGAACCTGAAGCTTTCTTT. It yields the protein CASSDREPEAFF.

About this clonotype itself: This clone may be a read error of a much larger clone one base away. The V gene is TRBV19, the J gene TRBJ2-3; 13 positions agree with TRBD2. CDR3 size: 16 residues. Germline V gives CDR1 LNHDA, CDR2 SQIVND (reference sequence). CDR3 sequence (DNA): TGTGCCGGTAGTCTACTAGCGGGAGGGGGCACAGATACGCAGTATTTT. Encoded protein: CAGSLLAGGGTDTQYF.

The V gene is TRBV6-1, the J gene TRBJ1-6, with D possibly matching TRBD1 (6 bases). The CDR3 runs to 15 residues. Germline V gene lookup returns CDR1 MNHNS and CDR2 SASEGT. Trimming pared 2 bases from V and 9 bases from J, leaving 14 bases between. DNA for the CDR3: TGTGCCAGCAGTGAACTAGCGGGGGCTAGTTCACCCCTCCACTTT. Its translation is CASSELAGASSPLHF.

This clonotype was seen many times. V gene TRBV13 combines with J gene TRBJ2-5; D is perhaps TRBD1 (8 bases). Germline V gene sequence: CDR1 PRHDT, CDR2 FYEKMQ (reference sequence). V shed 4 bases and J shed 4 bases, with 16 bases lying between them. The CDR3 has 15 residues. CDR3 region: CASSYGQGGPETQYF. The CDR3, as DNA: TGTGCCAGCAGCTACGGACAGGGAGGGCCAGAGACCCAGTACTTC.

The chain combines TRBV2 with TRBJ2-7; D is tentatively TRBD1 or TRBD2 (5 bases each). The CDR3 runs 14 residues. CDR1 is SNHLY, CDR2 FYNNEI, per germline. Trimming left V 1 base short and J 0 bases short, with 7 bases between. CDR3 loop: CASSEVGASYEQYF. In nucleotides, the CDR3 is TGTGCCAGCAGTGAAGTCGGGGCCTCCTACGAGCAGTACTTC.

A single count supports this clonotype. The V call is TRBV5-4, the J call TRBJ1-1, with D uncertain. Trimming removed 0 bases from V and 4 bases from J, with 10 bases in between. In germline, CDR1 is SGHNT, CDR2 YYREEE (reference sequence). This CDR3 is built from 14 residues. The CDR3 here is CASSLGSGGTEAFF. As DNA, the CDR3 is TGTGCCAGCAGCTTGGGGTCAGGAGGCACTGAAGCTTTCTTT.